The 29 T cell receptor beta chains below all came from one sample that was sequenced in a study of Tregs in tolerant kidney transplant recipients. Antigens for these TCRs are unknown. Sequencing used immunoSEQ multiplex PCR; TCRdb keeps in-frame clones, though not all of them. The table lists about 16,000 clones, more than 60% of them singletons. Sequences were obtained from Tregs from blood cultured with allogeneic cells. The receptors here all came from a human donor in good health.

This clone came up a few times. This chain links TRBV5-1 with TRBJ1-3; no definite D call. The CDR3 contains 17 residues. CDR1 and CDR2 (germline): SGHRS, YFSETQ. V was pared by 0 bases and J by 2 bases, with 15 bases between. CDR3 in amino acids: CASSLAGKAYPGNTIYF. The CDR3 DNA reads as TGCGCCAGCAGCTTGGCTGGAAAAGCTTACCCTGGAAACACCATATATTTT.

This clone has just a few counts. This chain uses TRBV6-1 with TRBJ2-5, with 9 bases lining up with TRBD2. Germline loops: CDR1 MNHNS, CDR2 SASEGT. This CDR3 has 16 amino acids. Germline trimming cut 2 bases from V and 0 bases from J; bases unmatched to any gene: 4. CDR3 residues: CASSEFAGGYQETQYF. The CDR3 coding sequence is TGTGCCAGCAGTGAATTTGCGGGGGGGTACCAAGAGACCCAGTACTTC.

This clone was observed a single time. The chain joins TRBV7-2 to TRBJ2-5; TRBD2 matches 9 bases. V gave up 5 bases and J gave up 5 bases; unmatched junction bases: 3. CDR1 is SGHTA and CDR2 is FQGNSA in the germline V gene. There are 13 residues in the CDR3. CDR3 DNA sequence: TGTGCCAGCAGCACCGCGGGGGGGGAGACCCAGTACTTC. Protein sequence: CASSTAGGETQYF.

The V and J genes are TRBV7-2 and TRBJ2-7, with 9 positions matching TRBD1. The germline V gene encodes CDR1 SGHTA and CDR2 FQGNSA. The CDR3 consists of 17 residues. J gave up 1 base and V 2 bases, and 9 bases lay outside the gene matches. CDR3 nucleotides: TGTGCCAGCAGCTTAACCCCCCTGACAGGGGGTTCCTACGAGCAGTACTTC. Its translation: CASSLTPLTGGSYEQYF.

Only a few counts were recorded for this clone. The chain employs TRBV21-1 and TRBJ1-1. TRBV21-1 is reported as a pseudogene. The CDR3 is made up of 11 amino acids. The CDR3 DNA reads TGTGCCAGCAGCGGTAACACTGAAGCTTTCTTT. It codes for CASSGNTEAFF.

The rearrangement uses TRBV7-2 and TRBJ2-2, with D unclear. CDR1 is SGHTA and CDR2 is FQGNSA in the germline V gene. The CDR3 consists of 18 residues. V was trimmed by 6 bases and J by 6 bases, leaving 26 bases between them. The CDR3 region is CASSSRSPYRAPAGELFF. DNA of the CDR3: TGTGCCAGCAGTTCCCGGTCGCCTTATAGGGCCCCGGCCGGGGAGCTGTTTTTT.

In DNA, the CDR3 is TGTGCCAGCGGTCGGCAGCCATCCTACGAGCAGTACTTC. This sequence encodes CASGRQPSYEQYF. This sequence joins TRBV6-6 and TRBJ2-7; no reliable D call. The V end was cut by 8 bases, the J end by 1 base, with 12 bases between. The CDR3 length is 13 residues. Per the germline V gene, CDR1 is MNHNY and CDR2 is SVGAGI (reference sequence).

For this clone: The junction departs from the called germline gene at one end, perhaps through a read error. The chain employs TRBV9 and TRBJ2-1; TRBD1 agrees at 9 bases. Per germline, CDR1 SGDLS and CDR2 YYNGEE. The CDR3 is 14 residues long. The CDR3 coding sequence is TGTGCCAGCAGTGTAGACAGGGGGTACGGTGAGCAGTTCTTC. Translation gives CASSVDRGYGEQFF.

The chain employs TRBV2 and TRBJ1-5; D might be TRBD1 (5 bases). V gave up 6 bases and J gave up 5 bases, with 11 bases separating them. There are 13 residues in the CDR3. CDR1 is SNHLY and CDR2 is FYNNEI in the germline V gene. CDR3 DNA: TGTGCCAGCAGGGGGACGGCCTATCAGCCCCAGCATTTT. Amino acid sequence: CASRGTAYQPQHF.

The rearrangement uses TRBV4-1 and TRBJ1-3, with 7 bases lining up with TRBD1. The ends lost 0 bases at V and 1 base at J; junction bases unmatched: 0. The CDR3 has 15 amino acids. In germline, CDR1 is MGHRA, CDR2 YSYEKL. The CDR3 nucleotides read TGCGCCAGCAGCCAAGACAGGGGGTCTGGAAACACCATATATTTT. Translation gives CASSQDRGSGNTIYF.

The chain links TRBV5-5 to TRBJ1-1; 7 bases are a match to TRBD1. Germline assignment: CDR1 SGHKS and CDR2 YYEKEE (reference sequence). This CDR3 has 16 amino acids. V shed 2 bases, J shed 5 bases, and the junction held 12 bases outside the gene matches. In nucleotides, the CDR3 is TGTGCCAGCAGCTTAGGAGGGGGCTCTTTTAGGACTGAAGCTTTCTTT. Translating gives CASSLGGGSFRTEAFF. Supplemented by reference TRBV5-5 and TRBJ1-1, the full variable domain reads DAGVTQSPTHLIKTRGQQVTLRCSPISGHKSVSWYQQVLGQGPQFIFQYYEKEERGRGNFPDRFSARQFPNYSSELNVNALLLGDSALYLCASSLGGGSFRTEAFFGQGTRLTVV.

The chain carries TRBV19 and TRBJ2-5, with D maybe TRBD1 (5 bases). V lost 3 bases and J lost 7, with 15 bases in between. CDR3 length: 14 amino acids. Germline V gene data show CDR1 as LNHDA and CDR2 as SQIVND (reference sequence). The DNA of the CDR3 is TGTGCCAGTAGTATCTGGGCAGGGCTGGGGACCCAGTACTTC. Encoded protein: CASSIWAGLGTQYF.

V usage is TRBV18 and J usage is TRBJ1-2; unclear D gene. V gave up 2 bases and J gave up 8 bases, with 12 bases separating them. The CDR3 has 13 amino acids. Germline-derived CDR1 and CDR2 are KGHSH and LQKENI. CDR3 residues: CASSPKSTYGYTF. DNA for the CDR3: TGTGCCAGCTCACCAAAGAGCACCTACGGCTACACCTTC. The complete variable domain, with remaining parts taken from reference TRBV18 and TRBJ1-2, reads NAGVMQNPRHLVRRRGQEARLRCSPMKGHSHVYWYRQLPEEGLKFMVYLQKENIIDESGMPKERFSAEFPKEGPSILRIQQVVRGDSAAYFCASSPKSTYGYTFGSGTRLTVV.

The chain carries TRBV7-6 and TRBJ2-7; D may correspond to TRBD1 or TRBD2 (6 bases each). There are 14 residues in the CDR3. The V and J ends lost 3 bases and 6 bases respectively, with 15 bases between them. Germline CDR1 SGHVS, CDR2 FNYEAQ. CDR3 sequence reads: CASSLGNSGAEQYF. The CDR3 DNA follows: TGTGCCAGCAGCTTGGGCAATTCGGGGGCCGAGCAGTACTTC.

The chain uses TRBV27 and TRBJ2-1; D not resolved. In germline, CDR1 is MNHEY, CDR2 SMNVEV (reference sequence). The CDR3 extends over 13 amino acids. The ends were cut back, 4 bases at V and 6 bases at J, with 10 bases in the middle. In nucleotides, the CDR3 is TGTGCCAGCAGTTGGTCTAGAATCAATGAGCAGTTCTTC. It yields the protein CASSWSRINEQFF.

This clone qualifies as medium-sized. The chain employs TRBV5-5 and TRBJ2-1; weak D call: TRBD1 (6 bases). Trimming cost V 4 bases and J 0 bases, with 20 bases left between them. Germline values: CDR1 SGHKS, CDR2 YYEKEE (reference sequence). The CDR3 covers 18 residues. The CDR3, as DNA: TGTGCCAGCAGCCCCGGTACAGGGTCACTAAGCTCCTACAATGAGCAGTTCTTC. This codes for CASSPGTGSLSSYNEQFF.

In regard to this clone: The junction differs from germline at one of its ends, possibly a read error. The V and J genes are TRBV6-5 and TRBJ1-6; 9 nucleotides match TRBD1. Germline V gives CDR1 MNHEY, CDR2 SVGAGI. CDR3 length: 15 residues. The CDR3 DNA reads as TGTGCCGGCAGACAGGGGGTTTCATTTAATTCACCCCTCCACTTT. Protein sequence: CAGRQGVSFNSPLHF.

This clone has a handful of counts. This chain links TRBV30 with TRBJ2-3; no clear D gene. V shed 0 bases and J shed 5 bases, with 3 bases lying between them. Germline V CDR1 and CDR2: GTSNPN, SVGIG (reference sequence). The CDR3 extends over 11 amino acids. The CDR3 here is CAWSVRDTQYF. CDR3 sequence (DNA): TGTGCCTGGAGTGTTCGAGATACGCAGTATTTT.

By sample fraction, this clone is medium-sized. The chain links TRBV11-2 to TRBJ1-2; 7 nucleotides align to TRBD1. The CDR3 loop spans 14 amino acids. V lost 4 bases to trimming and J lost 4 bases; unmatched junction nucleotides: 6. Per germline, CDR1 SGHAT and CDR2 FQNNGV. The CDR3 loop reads CASSSDRASYGYTF. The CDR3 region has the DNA TGTGCCAGCAGCTCCGACAGGGCGAGCTATGGCTACACCTTC.

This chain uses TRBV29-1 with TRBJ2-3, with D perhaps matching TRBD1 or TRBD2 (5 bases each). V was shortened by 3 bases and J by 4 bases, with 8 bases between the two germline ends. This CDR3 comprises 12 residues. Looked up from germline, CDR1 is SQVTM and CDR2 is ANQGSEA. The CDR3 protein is CSVDWGSDTQYF. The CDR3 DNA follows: TGCAGCGTTGATTGGGGGTCAGATACGCAGTATTTT.

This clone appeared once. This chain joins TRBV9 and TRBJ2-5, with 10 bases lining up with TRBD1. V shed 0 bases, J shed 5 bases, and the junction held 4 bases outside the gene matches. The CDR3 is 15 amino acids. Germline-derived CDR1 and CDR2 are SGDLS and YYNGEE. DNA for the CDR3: TGTGCCAGCAGCGTAGAGGACAGGGGGGGTGAGACCCAGTACTTC. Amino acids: CASSVEDRGGETQYF.

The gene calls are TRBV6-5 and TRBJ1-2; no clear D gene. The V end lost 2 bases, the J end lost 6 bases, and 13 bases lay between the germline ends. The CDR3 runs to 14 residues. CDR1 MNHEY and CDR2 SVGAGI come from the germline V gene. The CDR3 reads CASSYGFQWDGYTF. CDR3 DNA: TGTGCCAGCAGTTACGGGTTTCAATGGGATGGCTACACCTTC.

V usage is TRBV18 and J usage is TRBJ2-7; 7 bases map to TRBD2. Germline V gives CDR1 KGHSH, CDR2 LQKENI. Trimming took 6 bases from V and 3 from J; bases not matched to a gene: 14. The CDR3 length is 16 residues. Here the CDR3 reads CASSQERGPLYYEQYF. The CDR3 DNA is TGTGCCAGCTCCCAAGAGCGGGGACCCCTCTACTACGAGCAGTACTTC.

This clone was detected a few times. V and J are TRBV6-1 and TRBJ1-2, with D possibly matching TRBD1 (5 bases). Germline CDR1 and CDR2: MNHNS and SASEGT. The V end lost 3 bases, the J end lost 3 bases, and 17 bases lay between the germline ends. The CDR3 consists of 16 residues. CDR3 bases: TGTGCCAGCAGTGATCCCGGGGACCTACGATACTATGGCTACACCTTC. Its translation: CASSDPGDLRYYGYTF.

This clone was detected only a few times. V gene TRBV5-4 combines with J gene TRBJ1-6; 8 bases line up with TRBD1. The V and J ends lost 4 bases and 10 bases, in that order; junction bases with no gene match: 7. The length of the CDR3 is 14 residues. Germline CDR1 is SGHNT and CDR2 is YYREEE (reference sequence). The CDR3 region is CASSPDRGESPLHF. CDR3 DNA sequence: TGTGCCAGCAGCCCCGACAGGGGAGAATCACCCCTCCACTTT.

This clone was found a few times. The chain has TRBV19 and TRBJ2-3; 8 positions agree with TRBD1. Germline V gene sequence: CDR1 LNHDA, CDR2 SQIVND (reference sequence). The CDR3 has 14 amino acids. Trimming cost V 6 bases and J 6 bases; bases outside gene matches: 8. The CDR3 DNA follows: TGTGCCAGTAGCCTGACAGGGGCCCGTGATACGCAGTATTTT. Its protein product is CASSLTGARDTQYF.

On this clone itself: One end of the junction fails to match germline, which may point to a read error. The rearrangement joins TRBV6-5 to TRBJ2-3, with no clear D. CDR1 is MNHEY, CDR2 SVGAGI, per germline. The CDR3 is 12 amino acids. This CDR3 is CASSRSPPERHF. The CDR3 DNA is TGTGCCAGCAGTCGTTCGCCCCCGGAGAGACATTTT.

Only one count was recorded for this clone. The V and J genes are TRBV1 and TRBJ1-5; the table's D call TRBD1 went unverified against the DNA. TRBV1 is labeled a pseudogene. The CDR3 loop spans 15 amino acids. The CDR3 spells CTSSQDPRVNQPQHF. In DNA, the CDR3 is TGCACCAGCAGCCAAGATCCCAGGGTCAATCAGCCCCAGCATTTT.

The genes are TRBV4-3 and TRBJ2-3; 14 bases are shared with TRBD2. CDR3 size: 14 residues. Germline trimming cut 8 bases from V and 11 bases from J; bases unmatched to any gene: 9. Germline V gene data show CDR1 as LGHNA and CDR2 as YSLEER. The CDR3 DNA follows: TGCGCCAGCTGGGGCCGAGGACTAGCGGGAGGGCAGTATTTT. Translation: CASWGRGLAGGQYF.